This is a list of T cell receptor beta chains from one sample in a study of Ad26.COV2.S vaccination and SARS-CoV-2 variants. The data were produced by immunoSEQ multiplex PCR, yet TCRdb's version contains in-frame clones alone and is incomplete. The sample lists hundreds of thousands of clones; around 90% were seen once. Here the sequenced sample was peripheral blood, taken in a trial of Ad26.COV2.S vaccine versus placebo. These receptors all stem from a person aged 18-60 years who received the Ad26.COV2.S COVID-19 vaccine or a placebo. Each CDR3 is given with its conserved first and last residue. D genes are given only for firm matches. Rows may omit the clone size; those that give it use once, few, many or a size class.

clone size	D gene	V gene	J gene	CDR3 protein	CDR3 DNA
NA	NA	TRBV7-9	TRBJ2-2	CASSPEVRGFGELFF	TGTGCCAGCAGCCCAGAGGTTAGGGGTTTCGGGGAGCTGTTTTTT
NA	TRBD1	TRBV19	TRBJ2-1	CASSTRTGGYNEQFF	TGTGCCAGTAGTACGCGGACAGGGGGCTACAATGAGCAGTTCTTC
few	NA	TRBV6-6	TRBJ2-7	CASRPLIDGGYEQYF	TGTGCCAGCAGACCCCTGATCGATGGGGGTTACGAGCAGTACTTC
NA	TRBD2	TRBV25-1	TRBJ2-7	CASSELTSGRYEQYF	TGTGCCAGCAGTGAACTCACTAGCGGAAGGTACGAGCAGTACTTC
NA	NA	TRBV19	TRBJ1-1	CASSIRYPERANTEAFF	TGTGCCAGTAGTATTCGCTACCCGGAGCGGGCGAACACTGAAGCTTTCTTT
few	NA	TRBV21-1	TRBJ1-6	CASSKGGRGLGSPLHF	TGTGCCAGCAGCAAAGGTGGCAGGGGGCTAGGATCACCCCTCCACTTT
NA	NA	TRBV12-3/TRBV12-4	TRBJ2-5	CASSHEELSQYF	TGTGCCAGCAGCCATGAAGAGTTGTCCCAGTACTTC
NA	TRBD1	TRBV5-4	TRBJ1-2	CASSLGGPQQGGYGYTF	TGTGCCAGCAGCTTGGGGGGCCCCCAACAGGGGGGATATGGCTACACCTTC
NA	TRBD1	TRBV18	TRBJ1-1	CASSENRGRAEAFF	TGTGCCAGCTCCGAGAACAGGGGCAGGGCTGAAGCTTTCTTT
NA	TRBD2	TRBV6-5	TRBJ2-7	CASSRKREGNYEQYF	TGTGCCAGCAGTCGAAAGCGGGAGGGGAACTACGAGCAGTACTTC
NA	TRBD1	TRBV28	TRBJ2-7	CASRALTGGEQYF	TGTGCCAGCAGGGCTTTGACAGGGGGCGAGCAGTACTTC
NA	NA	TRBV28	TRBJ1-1	CALWVNTEAFF	TGTGCCCTATGGGTGAACACTGAAGCTTTCTTT
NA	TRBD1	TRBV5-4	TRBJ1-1	CASSRSGGWTEAFF	TGTGCCAGCAGCAGATCAGGGGGTTGGACTGAAGCTTTCTTT
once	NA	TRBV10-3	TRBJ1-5	CAISELHSNQPQHF	TGTGCCATCAGTGAGCTACATAGCAATCAGCCCCAGCATTTT
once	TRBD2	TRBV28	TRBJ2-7	CASTRGAGYYEQYF	TGTGCCAGCACGCGGGGGGCGGGGTACTACGAGCAGTACTTC
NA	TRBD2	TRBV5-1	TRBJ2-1	CASSFSLAADYNEQFF	TGCGCCAGCAGCTTTTCACTAGCGGCCGACTACAATGAGCAGTTCTTC
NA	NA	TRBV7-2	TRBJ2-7	CASSLALGRADEQYF	TGTGCCAGCAGCTTAGCGTTAGGGCGGGCGGACGAGCAGTACTTC
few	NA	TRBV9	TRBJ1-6	CASSVAGATNSPLHF	TGTGCCAGCAGCGTGGCAGGGGCTACAAATTCACCCCTCCACTTT
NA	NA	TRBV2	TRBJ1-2	CASSHPDNYGYTF	TGTGCCAGCAGTCACCCAGATAACTATGGCTACACCTTC
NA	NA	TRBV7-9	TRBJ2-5	CASSLDHIQETQYF	TGTGCCAGCAGCTTAGACCACATCCAAGAGACCCAGTACTTC
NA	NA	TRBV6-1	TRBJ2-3	CASSEGYSSTDTQYF	TGTGCCAGCAGTGAAGGCTACAGTAGCACAGATACGCAGTATTTT
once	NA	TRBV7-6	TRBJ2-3	CASSWSESTDTQYF	TGTGCCAGCAGCTGGTCCGAGTCCACAGATACGCAGTATTTT
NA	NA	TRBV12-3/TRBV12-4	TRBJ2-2	CASSLYGELFF	TGTGCCAGCAGTTTGTATGGGGAGCTGTTTTTT
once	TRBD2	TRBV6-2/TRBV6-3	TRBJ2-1	CASSDWTSNEQFF	TGTGCCAGCAGTGATTGGACTAGCAATGAGCAGTTCTTC
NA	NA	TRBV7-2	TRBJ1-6	CASCPDRYNSPLHF	TGTGCCAGCTGCCCGGACAGATATAATTCACCCCTCCACTTT
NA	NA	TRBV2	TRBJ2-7	CASSGISFGYEQYF	TGTGCCAGCAGTGGGATAAGTTTCGGCTACGAGCAGTACTTC
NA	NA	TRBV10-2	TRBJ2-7	CASSDMVFNEQYF	TGCGCCAGCAGTGATATGGTTTTCAACGAGCAGTACTTC
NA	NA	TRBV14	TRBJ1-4	CASSQGLRFGGILKLFF	TGTGCCAGCAGCCAAGGTTTGAGGTTTGGGGGGATTTTAAAACTGTTTTTT
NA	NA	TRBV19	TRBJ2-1	CASSIDPSGEQFF	TGTGCCAGTAGTATAGATCCGAGCGGAGAGCAGTTCTTC
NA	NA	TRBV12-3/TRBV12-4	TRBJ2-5	CASSFAFRETQYF	TGTGCCAGCAGTTTCGCCTTTCGGGAGACCCAGTACTTC
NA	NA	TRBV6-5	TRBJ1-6	CASSYSIRFNSPLHF	TGTGCCAGCAGTTACTCGATAAGGTTCAATTCACCCCTCCACTTT
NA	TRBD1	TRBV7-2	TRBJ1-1	CASSARQGHTEAFF	TGTGCCAGCAGCGCCCGACAGGGACATACTGAAGCTTTCTTT
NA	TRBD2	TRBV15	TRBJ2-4	CATSNQREYFKNIQYF	TGTGCCACCAGCAATCAGCGGGAGTATTTCAAAAACATTCAGTACTTC
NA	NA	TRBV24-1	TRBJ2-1	CATSVGSNEQFF	TGTGCCACCAGTGTGGGGAGCAATGAGCAGTTCTTC
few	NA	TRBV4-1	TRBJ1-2	CASSSGQAYGYTF	TGCGCCAGCAGCTCAGGACAAGCATATGGCTACACCTTC
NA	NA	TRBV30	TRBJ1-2	CAWSVLNYGYTF	TGTGCCTGGAGTGTCCTTAACTATGGCTACACCTTC
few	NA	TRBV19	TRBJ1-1	CASRRAGSLEAFF	TGTGCCAGTAGGAGGGCGGGCTCCCTTGAAGCTTTCTTT
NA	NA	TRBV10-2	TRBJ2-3	CASIRRPISRTDTQYF	TGCGCCAGCATCAGACGGCCTATTTCTCGCACAGATACGCAGTATTTT
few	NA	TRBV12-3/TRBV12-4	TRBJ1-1	CASSSYTEAFF	TGTGCCAGCAGTTCCTACACTGAAGCTTTCTTT
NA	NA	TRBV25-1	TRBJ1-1	CASRGPLNTEAFF	TGTGCCAGCAGGGGCCCACTGAACACTGAAGCTTTCTTT
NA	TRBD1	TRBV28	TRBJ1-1	CASSLIQGRAFF	TGTGCCAGCAGTTTAATACAGGGGAGAGCTTTCTTT
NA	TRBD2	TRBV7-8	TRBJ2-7	CASSPWTSGRALLDEQYF	TGTGCCAGCAGCCCCTGGACTAGCGGGAGGGCCCTCCTGGACGAGCAGTACTTC
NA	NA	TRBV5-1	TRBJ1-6	CASSLALAGPNSPLHF	TGCGCCAGCAGCTTGGCCTTGGCAGGGCCTAATTCACCCCTCCACTTT